This T cell receptor beta chain stems from a study of T cells in Graves' hyperthyroidism and ophthalmopathy. Overall study: Peripheral blood was acquired at first diagnosis, ahead of any therapy whatsoever. Study-wide results and limits: From stable hyperthyroidism, ophthalmopathy was separated by a 13 V-J model. Within blood appeared most thyroid clonotypes that had expanded above 0.001.

What was amplified from RNA transcripts were TCR beta CDR3 regions. The TCR CDR3 was amplified in a first-round RT-PCR using the HTBI primer set. TCRdb processed the multiplex PCR reads anew with MiXCR; each CDR3 protein has one entry. This table has roughly 300,000 distinct CDR3 sequences, around 23% appearing once. V was trimmed by 0 bases and J by 0 bases, leaving 13 bases between them. CDR3 length equals 18 residues. Per germline, CDR1 SGHDT and CDR2 YYEEEE. With respect to this clonotype: Its antigen is not known.

Diagnosis rested on symptoms, serum thyroxine and TRAb, thyroid ultrasound, and orbital computed tomography. This TCR was recovered from a woman aged 45-59 years with Graves' hyperthyroidism. This sequence joins TRBV5-6 and TRBJ1-6; no reliable D call. The sequenced material came from blood. The CDR3 protein is CASSLESGRGSYNSPLHF. The CDR3 DNA is TGTGCCAGCAGCTTGGAGTCCGGGAGAGGCTCCTATAATTCACCCCTCCACTTT.